A single sample gave rise to the 31 T cell receptor beta chains below, sequenced in a study of blood T cell repertoires in COVID-19. Data came from immunoSEQ multiplex PCR; TCRdb stores just in-frame clones and leaves some out. The sample contains under 350,000 clones, approximately 85% of which appear only once. Sequencing was done on a sample of peripheral blood. These receptors were obtained from a woman aged 70-85 years with acute or convalescent COVID-19.

The CDR3 nucleotides read TGTGCCAGCAGCCAGGGCCCCGGCTCCTACGAGCAGTACTTC. Amino acids: CASSQGPGSYEQYF. The rearrangement joins TRBV6-5 to TRBJ2-7; TRBD1 is a possible D gene (5 bases). This CDR3 is 14 amino acids long. Germline assignment: CDR1 MNHEY and CDR2 SVGAGI. Trimming cost V 6 bases and J 0 bases, with 12 bases left between them.

The rearrangement uses TRBV6-5 and TRBJ2-3, with D unresolved. CDR1 MNHEY and CDR2 SVGAGI come from the germline V gene. V was trimmed by 6 bases and J by 1 base, leaving 11 bases between them. This CDR3 is 14 amino acids long. CDR3 sequence (DNA): TGTGCCAGCAGATCAGATGGAGGCACAGATACGCAGTATTTT. This sequence encodes CASRSDGGTDTQYF.

The chain combines TRBV5-1 with TRBJ2-7; 14 bases map to TRBD2. CDR1 SGHRS and CDR2 YFSETQ come from the germline V gene. The ends lost 5 bases at V and 2 bases at J; junction bases unmatched: 3. The CDR3 covers 15 residues. The CDR3 DNA reads TGCGCCAGCAGGAGGACTAGCGGGGGGACCTACGAGCAGTACTTC. This encodes CASRRTSGGTYEQYF.

This chain links TRBV25-1 with TRBJ2-1, with TRBD2 matching over 11 bases. The CDR3 extends over 15 amino acids. Germline-derived CDR1 and CDR2 are MGHDK and SYGVNS. Trimming at V came to 7 bases and at J to 4 bases, leaving 6 bases not matched to a gene. The CDR3 DNA reads TGTGCCAGCATGCTCGGGACTAGCGGTTACAATGAGCAGTTCTTC. This codes for CASMLGTSGYNEQFF. The variable domain in full, with the rest retrieved from reference TRBV25-1 and TRBJ2-1, is EADIYQTPRYLVIGTGKKITLECSQTMGHDKMYWYQQDPGMELHLIHYSYGVNSTEKGDLSSESTVSRIRTEHFPLTLESARPSHTSQYLCASMLGTSGYNEQFFGPGTRLTVL.

V usage is TRBV4-2 and J usage is TRBJ2-3; maybe TRBD2 (6 bases). In germline, CDR1 is LGHNA, CDR2 YNFKEQ. This CDR3 is built from 15 residues. Trimming took 4 bases from V and 1 from J, leaving 12 bases between them. The CDR3 spells CASSPSRGGTDTQYF. CDR3 DNA sequence: TGTGCCAGCAGCCCCTCCCGCGGGGGCACAGATACGCAGTATTTT.

CDR3 region: CASSLFVTRRHTEAFF. In DNA form, the CDR3 reads TGTGCCAGCAGCTTGTTTGTTACGAGGAGGCACACTGAAGCTTTCTTT. V usage is TRBV5-5 and J usage is TRBJ1-1; D is undetermined. Per the germline V gene, CDR1 is SGHKS and CDR2 is YYEKEE (reference sequence). V was trimmed by 1 base and J by 3 bases, leaving 16 bases between them. The CDR3 totals 16 residues.

This clone is a singleton in its sample. The genes are TRBV24-1 and TRBJ1-2; D gene ambiguous. V gave up 0 bases and J gave up 6 bases, with 7 bases separating them. The CDR3 covers 13 residues. The germline CDR1 and CDR2 sequences are KGHDR and SFDVKD. CDR3 in amino acids: CATSDLSGHGYTF. The CDR3, as DNA: TGTGCCACCAGTGATTTGAGCGGCCATGGCTACACCTTC.

The chain couples TRBV9 to TRBJ1-6; 7 nucleotides agree with TRBD1. With 3 bases clipped from V and 7 bases from J, the junction kept 7 bases outside the gene matches. The CDR3 has 15 amino acids. The V gene's germline CDR1 is SGDLS and CDR2 YYNGEE. CDR3 sequence reads: CASSEGRDRNSPLHF. The CDR3, as DNA: TGTGCCAGCAGCGAGGGCCGGGACAGAAATTCACCCCTCCACTTT.

The CDR3 is CATSSTDRRYEQYF. CDR3 DNA: TGTGCCACCAGCAGTACGGACAGGAGGTACGAGCAGTACTTC. The V and J genes are TRBV15 and TRBJ2-7, with TRBD1 matching over 7 bases. CDR1 is LNHNV and CDR2 is YYDKDF in the germline V gene (reference sequence). The CDR3 consists of 14 residues. After removal of 3 bases from V and 4 bases from J, the junction contained 6 bases not matched to a gene.

This rearrangement joins TRBV6-2 or TRBV6-3 to TRBJ2-3, with 8 bases that match TRBD2. Germline V CDR1 and CDR2: MNHEY, SVGEGT. The CDR3 is made up of 15 amino acids. Losses at the gene ends were 4 bases for V and 2 bases for J; bases not matched to a gene: 5. The DNA for the CDR3 is TGTGCCAGCAGTTTTCAGCGGGGGTTCACAGATACGCAGTATTTT. Translated, it gives CASSFQRGFTDTQYF.

DNA of the CDR3: TGCAGCGTGAGGGACAGCACCTACAATGAGCAGTTCTTC. This gives the protein CSVRDSTYNEQFF. The chain combines TRBV29-1 with TRBJ2-1; TRBD1 aligns across 7 bases. V dropped 6 bases and J dropped 2; count of bases not matched to a gene: 4. This CDR3 has 13 amino acids. Germline CDR1 is SQVTM and CDR2 is ANQGSEA.

The chain is built from TRBV4-1 and TRBJ2-3; 13 nucleotides agree with TRBD2. In germline, CDR1 is MGHRA, CDR2 YSYEKL. V dropped 1 base and J dropped 5; count of bases not matched to a gene: 6. This CDR3 comprises 17 residues. The CDR3: CASSQATSGGAKDTQYF. In DNA, the CDR3 is TGCGCCAGCAGCCAAGCAACTAGCGGGGGGGCCAAAGATACGCAGTATTTT.

J is TRBJ1-2 and V is TRBV2; D call uncertain. V was trimmed by 7 bases and J by 0 bases, leaving 12 bases between them. Germline CDR1 SNHLY, CDR2 FYNNEI. The CDR3 totals 14 residues. DNA of the CDR3: TGTGCCAGCATTCCAATCATAGCTAACTATGGCTACACCTTC. It is translated as CASIPIIANYGYTF.

The chain employs TRBV27 and TRBJ1-1; maybe TRBD1 (5 bases). The CDR3 runs to 16 residues. The V gene lost 2 bases and the J gene lost 3 bases, with 16 bases spanning the gap. The germline V gene encodes CDR1 MNHEY and CDR2 SMNVEV (reference sequence). This CDR3 is CASSLIPYPRDTEAFF. DNA of the CDR3: TGTGCCAGCAGTTTAATCCCCTACCCCAGGGACACTGAAGCTTTCTTT.

The chain uses TRBV24-1 and TRBJ2-2, with 8 bases lining up with TRBD2. This CDR3 has 16 amino acids. Trimming took 12 bases from V and 0 from J; bases not matched to a gene: 11. Germline values: CDR1 KGHDR, CDR2 SFDVKD. In DNA form, the CDR3 reads TGTGCCGCCGCGGGGAGCGGGGGAGCGAACACCGGGGAGCTGTTTTTT. Its protein is CAAAGSGGANTGELFF.

The J gene is TRBJ1-6, the V gene TRBV2, with D unclear. The V end was cut by 3 bases, the J end by 16 bases, with 13 bases between. There are 12 residues in the CDR3. Germline V gene data show CDR1 as SNHLY and CDR2 as FYNNEI. CDR3 protein: CASSDSRRSLHF. DNA of the CDR3: TGTGCCAGCAGTGACTCTCGCAGATCGCTCCACTTT.

V gene TRBV7-9 combines with J gene TRBJ1-2, with D perhaps matching TRBD1 (6 bases). Trimming shortened V by 5 bases and J by 6 bases, and 19 bases separated the two germline ends. Germline V lookup: CDR1 SEHNR, CDR2 FQNEAQ (reference sequence). CDR3 length equals 15 residues. The CDR3 nucleotides read TGTGCCAGCAGCCCGAGGGACATCCCCAGGAATGGCTACACCTTC. Protein sequence: CASSPRDIPRNGYTF.

The V and J genes are TRBV5-1 and TRBJ1-1; D uncertain. The CDR3 has 13 residues. Germline loops: CDR1 SGHRS, CDR2 YFSETQ. With 1 base removed from V and 5 bases from J, the gap between germline ends came to 9 bases. The CDR3 is CASSLRGITEAFF. DNA of the CDR3: TGCGCCAGCAGCTTGCGGGGTATAACTGAAGCTTTCTTT.

Only one count was recorded for this clone. This chain links TRBV6-5 with TRBJ2-3, with 7 bases fitting TRBD2. V was pared by 2 bases and J by 3 bases, with 2 bases of the junction left unmatched. The CDR3 is made up of 14 amino acids. Germline assignment: CDR1 MNHEY and CDR2 SVGAGI. CDR3 nucleotide sequence: TGTGCCAGCAGTTACCGGGGGGAAACAGATACGCAGTATTTT. This codes for CASSYRGETDTQYF.

The chain links TRBV3-1 (or the pseudogene TRBV3-2) to TRBJ2-6; possibly TRBD2 for D (5 bases). Germline lookup yields CDR1 LGHDT and CDR2 YNNKEL (reference sequence). V dropped 0 bases and J dropped 2 bases, with 5 bases sitting between them. This CDR3 region has 15 residues. The CDR3 region has the DNA TGTGCCAGCAGCCAAGAGAGGGCTGGGGCCAACGTCCTGACTTTC. Its translation: CASSQERAGANVLTF.

This clone was counted a few times. The chain links TRBV4-1 to TRBJ2-5; 9 bases match TRBD2. The J segment lost 7 bases and the V segment lost 0 bases, leaving 12 bases of the junction unmatched. Germline CDR1 reads MGHRA; CDR2 reads YSYEKL. The CDR3 spans 17 residues. DNA of the CDR3: TGCGCCAGCAGCCAAGATCGCGCTAGCGGGGCGATAGGGACCCAGTACTTC. Translated, it gives CASSQDRASGAIGTQYF.

This sequence joins TRBV24-1 and TRBJ1-5; 7 nucleotides match TRBD1. CDR3 length: 16 amino acids. Germline V lookup: CDR1 KGHDR, CDR2 SFDVKD. V shed 4 bases, J shed 2 bases, and the junction held 7 bases outside the gene matches. As DNA, the CDR3 is TGTGCCACCAGTGAAAACCCTACAGGGGGCAATCAGCCCCAGCATTTT. Its translation: CATSENPTGGNQPQHF.

As concerns this clone: Within the sample, other DNA sequences also encode this same CDR3. The gene calls are TRBV18 and TRBJ1-1; D may be TRBD1 (5 bases). Trimming cost V 3 bases and J 1 base, with 6 bases left between them. Germline loops: CDR1 KGHSH, CDR2 LQKENI. This CDR3 has 13 amino acids. The CDR3: CASSPGQNTEAFF. CDR3 nucleotide sequence: TGTGCCAGCTCACCTGGACAGAACACTGAAGCTTTCTTT.

The V gene is TRBV5-1, the J gene TRBJ2-5; D is unclear. V was cut by 0 bases and J by 1 base, with 10 bases left in between. The germline gives CDR1 SGHRS, CDR2 YFSETQ. This CDR3 contains 15 residues. CDR3 nucleotide sequence: TGCGCCAGCAGCTTGGGGGCCGTCACCCAAGAGACCCAGTACTTC. It is translated as CASSLGAVTQETQYF.

This clone was recorded once. The chain carries TRBV5-8 and TRBJ1-1, with 10 bases aligning to TRBD1. This CDR3 has 14 residues. Germline loops: CDR1 SGHTS, CDR2 YDEGEE. Trimming at V came to 4 bases and at J to 4 bases, leaving 4 bases not matched to a gene. The DNA of the CDR3 is TGTGCCAGCAGCCTGACAGGGGGCGGCACTGAAGCTTTCTTT. It is translated as CASSLTGGGTEAFF.

With regard to this clone: The junction shows a germline mismatch at one end, possibly a read error. The chain joins TRBV18 to TRBJ1-1; possibly TRBD1 for D (6 bases). Germline V gene lookup returns CDR1 KGHSH and CDR2 LQKENI. The CDR3 sequence is 16 residues long. The CDR3 bases are TGTGCCAGCTCCCCACGAAGGACAGAAGGTGGCACTGAAGCTTTCTTT. Amino acid sequence: CASSPRRTEGGTEAFF.

This chain joins TRBV5-1 and TRBJ2-2; D may be TRBD2 (7 bases). CDR1 is SGHRS and CDR2 is YFSETQ in the germline V gene. The CDR3 contains 17 residues. V was pared by 1 base and J by 2 bases, with 15 bases between. In DNA, the CDR3 is TGCGCCAGCAGCTTGTGGCGGGGGCGCCCCAACACCGGGGAGCTGTTTTTT. Translating it yields CASSLWRGRPNTGELFF.

The chain links TRBV7-2 to TRBJ1-3; 7 positions agree with TRBD1. The CDR3 contains 16 residues. The ends lost 5 bases at V and 2 bases at J; junction bases unmatched: 9. Germline V CDR1 and CDR2: SGHTA, FQGNSA. CDR3 coding DNA: TGTGCCAGCAGCCCCGGGACAGCATTTACTGGAAACACCATATATTTT. As protein: CASSPGTAFTGNTIYF.

This chain uses TRBV4-1 with TRBJ1-2; 8 nucleotides align to TRBD1. There are 16 residues in the CDR3. Germline loops: CDR1 MGHRA, CDR2 YSYEKL. Trimming took 3 bases from V and 8 from J; bases not matched to a gene: 14. The CDR3: CASSQDLIGTGKGYTF. CDR3 bases: TGCGCCAGCAGCCAGGATCTGATCGGGACAGGTAAAGGCTACACCTTC.

The J gene is TRBJ1-2, the V gene TRBV19; the D gene is possibly TRBD1 (6 bases). This CDR3 spans 13 amino acids. V dropped 10 bases and J dropped 4 bases, with 16 bases sitting between them. Per the germline V gene, CDR1 is LNHDA and CDR2 is SQIVND (reference sequence). The CDR3 DNA reads TGTGCCACAGACACCGGACAGCTCTATGGCTACACCTTC. Protein product: CATDTGQLYGYTF.

V is TRBV18 and J is TRBJ2-5, with 9 bases lining up with TRBD2. CDR3 length equals 17 residues. With 3 bases clipped from V and 4 bases from J, the junction kept 12 bases outside the gene matches. Germline V gives CDR1 KGHSH, CDR2 LQKENI. For the CDR3, the DNA is TGTGCCAGCTCACCTCTAGCGGGGTTTTACACGGGAGAGACCCAGTACTTC. Protein: CASSPLAGFYTGETQYF.